The 29 T cell receptor beta chains listed next were all sequenced from one sample in a study of blood T cell repertoires in COVID-19. Some clones are missing from TCRdb's copy, which holds only in-frame ones; the method was immunoSEQ multiplex PCR. Found here are about 140,000 clones, roughly 85% of them singletons; the top ten hold less than 4.5%. The sample taken for sequencing was peripheral blood. These receptors came from a man aged 60 to 75 with acute or convalescent COVID-19.

V is TRBV29-1 and J is TRBJ2-5; possibly TRBD2 for D (5 bases). Trimming took off 3 bases at V and 5 bases at J, with 13 bases between the two ends. The germline V gene has CDR1 SQVTM and CDR2 ANQGSEA. The length of the CDR3 is 13 residues. The CDR3, as DNA: TGCAGCGTTGATGGCGGGTTTCGGGAGACCCAGTACTTC. This codes for CSVDGGFRETQYF. Drawing the rest from reference TRBV29-1 and TRBJ2-5, the complete variable domain is SAVISQKPSRDICQRGTSLTIQCQVDSQVTMMFWYRQQPGQSLTLIATANQGSEATYESGFVIDKFPISRPNLTFSTLTVSNMSPEDSSIYLCSVDGGFRETQYFGPGTRLLVL.

The V and J genes are TRBV3-1 (or the pseudogene TRBV3-2) and TRBJ2-4; tentatively, D is TRBD1 (6 bases). Germline V gives CDR1 LGHDT, CDR2 YNNKEL (reference sequence). This CDR3 comprises 15 residues. V shed 0 bases and J shed 4 bases, with 10 bases lying between them. Written as DNA, the CDR3 is TGTGCCAGCAGCCAAGACTACGGACAGAAAAACATTCAGTACTTC. Translation: CASSQDYGQKNIQYF.

The rearrangement joins TRBV28 to TRBJ1-1; the D gene is possibly TRBD1 (5 bases). The ends were cut back, 7 bases at V and 3 bases at J, with 15 bases in the middle. Germline CDR1 reads MDHEN; CDR2 reads SYDVKM. The CDR3 runs 14 residues. The CDR3 DNA follows: TGTGCCAGCACCCTATCGGGACTCCACACTGAAGCTTTCTTT. Translated: CASTLSGLHTEAFF. The whole variable domain, remainder taken from reference TRBV28 and TRBJ1-1, is DVKVTQSSRYLVKRTGEKVFLECVQDMDHENMFWYRQDPGLGLRLIYFSYDVKMKEKGDIPEGYSVSREKKERFSLILESASTNQTSMYLCASTLSGLHTEAFFGQGTRLTVV.

The sample holds one count of this clone. The chain employs TRBV7-9 and TRBJ1-3; TRBD1 is a possible D gene (6 bases). CDR1 is SEHNR and CDR2 is FQNEAQ in the germline V gene (reference sequence). The CDR3 is 15 amino acids. Trimming stripped 5 bases from V and 4 bases from J, with 15 bases between. The CDR3 is CASSPQGASGNTIYF. The CDR3 nucleotides are TGTGCCAGCAGCCCACAGGGTGCTTCGGGAAACACCATATATTTT.

This clone was detected many times. V and J are TRBV9 and TRBJ2-3; D perhaps matches TRBD1 (5 bases). The germline V gene has CDR1 SGDLS and CDR2 YYNGEE. V was shortened by 0 bases and J by 4 bases, with 9 bases between the two germline ends. The length of the CDR3 is 14 residues. As DNA, the CDR3 is TGTGCCAGCAGCGTAGTAGGGGTCGCAGATACGCAGTATTTT. This codes for CASSVVGVADTQYF. The full variable domain, its missing parts supplied by reference TRBV9 and TRBJ2-3, is DSGVTQTPKHLITATGQRVTLRCSPRSGDLSVYWYQQSLDQGLQFLIQYYNGEERAKGNILERFSAQQFPDLHSELNLSSLELGDSALYFCASSVVGVADTQYFGPGTRLTVL.

The rearrangement uses TRBV4-2 and TRBJ2-7; 8 nucleotides align to TRBD2. This CDR3 region has 16 residues. The germline gives CDR1 LGHNA, CDR2 YNFKEQ. Trimming took 3 bases from V and 0 from J; bases not matched to a gene: 7. The CDR3 loop reads CASSQGLAGNSYEQYF. Written as DNA, the CDR3 is TGTGCCAGCAGCCAGGGCCTAGCGGGTAACTCCTACGAGCAGTACTTC.

The genes are TRBV20-1 and TRBJ2-3, with TRBD2 matching 9 bases. The V and J ends lost 3 bases and 6 bases, in that order; junction bases with no gene match: 7. The CDR3 totals 14 residues. Germline V gene data show CDR1 as DFQATT and CDR2 as SNEGSKA (reference sequence). The CDR3 sequence is CSASPLAGGDTQYF. CDR3 nucleotide sequence: TGCAGTGCTAGTCCTCTGGCGGGAGGGGATACGCAGTATTTT.

The chain joins TRBV7-9 to TRBJ2-1, with 9 bases matching TRBD1. CDR3 size: 17 residues. The V and J ends lost 5 bases and 1 base, in that order; junction bases with no gene match: 9. Germline CDR1 is SEHNR and CDR2 is FQNEAQ (reference sequence). CDR3 amino acids: CASSPQPGQGSYNEQFF. The CDR3 nucleotides read TGTGCCAGCAGCCCACAGCCGGGACAGGGATCCTACAATGAGCAGTTCTTC.

V usage is TRBV28 and J usage is TRBJ2-4, with D uncertain. V was clipped by 1 base and J by 13 bases, with 8 bases between them. The CDR3 consists of 11 residues. Germline CDR1 and CDR2: MDHEN and SYDVKM. CDR3 nucleotide sequence: TGTGCCAGCAGTTTATCGAGGCTACAGTACTTC. Translating gives CASSLSRLQYF.

The rearrangement joins TRBV9 to TRBJ1-4; TRBD1 is a possible D gene (6 bases). Germline CDR1 and CDR2: SGDLS and YYNGEE. Trimming stripped 1 base from V and 5 bases from J, with 12 bases between. The CDR3 sequence is 15 residues long. The DNA of the CDR3 is TGTGCCAGCAGCGTACAGGAGGGGGGGAATGAAAAACTGTTTTTT. Translated, it gives CASSVQEGGNEKLFF.

This sequence joins TRBV2 and TRBJ2-7; D call uncertain. Trimming took 3 bases from V and 4 from J, leaving 7 bases between them. The CDR3 length is 12 residues. Germline values: CDR1 SNHLY, CDR2 FYNNEI. The CDR3 nucleotides are TGTGCCAGCAGTGACCCGGTTTACGAGCAGTACTTC. It specifies CASSDPVYEQYF.

The chain joins TRBV5-6 to TRBJ2-2; 11 bases match TRBD2. Germline values: CDR1 SGHDT, CDR2 YYEEEE. The CDR3 runs 18 residues. Trimming cost V 4 bases and J 0 bases; bases outside gene matches: 8. CDR3 coding DNA: TGTGCCAGCAGCAATAGACTAGCGGGATACGCGAACACCGGGGAGCTGTTTTTT. Translating gives CASSNRLAGYANTGELFF. Full variable domain (missing parts from reference TRBV5-6 and TRBJ2-2): DAGVTQSPTHLIKTRGQQVTLRCSPKSGHDTVSWYQQALGQGPQFIFQYYEEEERQRGNFPDRFSGHQFPNYSSELNVNALLLGDSALYLCASSNRLAGYANTGELFFGEGSRLTVL.

The CDR3 protein is CASSGQFDYTF. CDR3 coding DNA: TGTGCCAGCTCGGGACAGTTCGACTACACCTTC. The chain carries TRBV18 and TRBJ1-2, with 7 bases that match TRBD1. Germline V gene data show CDR1 as KGHSH and CDR2 as LQKENI. V gave up 6 bases and J gave up 10 bases; unmatched junction bases: 5. CDR3 size: 11 residues.

This clone is a singleton in its sample. This chain connects TRBV28 to TRBJ2-1; D may be TRBD2 (6 bases). The CDR3 extends over 16 amino acids. Germline CDR1 MDHEN, CDR2 SYDVKM. Trimming left V 6 bases short and J 0 bases short, with 15 bases between. CDR3 nucleotide sequence: TGTGCCAGCAGGCCCCGGGACGGGAGCTCCTACAATGAGCAGTTCTTC. Translated, it gives CASRPRDGSSYNEQFF.

The gene calls are TRBV12-3 or TRBV12-4 and TRBJ1-3, with D perhaps TRBD1 (5 bases). This CDR3 region has 13 residues. Trimming pared 8 bases from V and 3 bases from J, leaving 11 bases between. The CDR3 bases are TGTGCCAGCCGAAGGGGTGGTGGAAACACCATATATTTT. Protein product: CASRRGGGNTIYF.

V usage is TRBV30 and J usage is TRBJ2-3; the match to TRBD1 covers 8 bases. Germline lookup yields CDR1 GTSNPN and CDR2 SVGIG (reference sequence). Trimming took 6 bases from V and 4 from J; bases not matched to a gene: 3. This CDR3 has 12 residues. The CDR3 DNA is TGTGCCTGTGCAGGGGGCTCAGATACGCAGTATTTT. It translates to CACAGGSDTQYF.

This clone was observed a handful of times. Mismatch with germline at one junction end may stem from a read error. V is TRBV27 and J is TRBJ2-7; 12 bases are a match to TRBD2. The CDR3 runs to 13 residues. Germline CDR1 MNHEY, CDR2 SMNVEV (reference sequence). CDR3 sequence reads: CASRRGLAGTWGF. In DNA form, the CDR3 reads TGTGCCAGCAGGAGAGGACTAGCGGGGACCTGGGGCTTC.

The rearrangement links TRBV3-1 (or the pseudogene TRBV3-2) to TRBJ1-5; 7 positions match TRBD1. V lost 1 base and J lost 6; bases outside the gene matches: 3. The CDR3 contains 14 residues. Germline-derived CDR1 and CDR2 are LGHDT and YNNKEL (reference sequence). The CDR3 DNA reads TGTGCCAGCAGCCAAGGGACAGGTACTCAGCCCCAGCATTTT. Its translation is CASSQGTGTQPQHF.

The CDR3 sequence: CSVVDGGSNQPQHF. CDR3 in DNA: TGCAGCGTTGTGGACGGAGGGAGCAATCAGCCCCAGCATTTT. This chain uses TRBV29-1 with TRBJ1-5; D is ambiguous. CDR1 and CDR2 (germline): SQVTM, ANQGSEA. The CDR3 is 14 residues long. Trimming took 4 bases from V and 1 from J, leaving 11 bases between them.

The chain carries TRBV5-1 and TRBJ2-3; D gene unclear. V was clipped by 0 bases and J by 0 bases, with 8 bases between them. Looked up from germline, CDR1 is SGHRS and CDR2 is YFSETQ. The CDR3 loop spans 15 amino acids. CDR3 sequence reads: CASSLDLTSTDTQYF. The CDR3, as DNA: TGCGCCAGCAGCTTGGACCTAACTAGCACAGATACGCAGTATTTT.

The gene calls are TRBV29-1 and TRBJ2-5; a possible D gene is TRBD1 (5 bases). The CDR3 is 11 residues long. V was clipped by 7 bases and J by 5 bases, with 11 bases between them. Germline V gene sequence: CDR1 SQVTM, CDR2 ANQGSEA. For the CDR3, the DNA is TGCAGCGCCCGACCAGGGGAGACCCAGTACTTC. Protein product: CSARPGETQYF.

The rearrangement links TRBV28 to TRBJ1-1; no definite D call. The CDR3 is 14 residues long. Looked up from germline, CDR1 is MDHEN and CDR2 is SYDVKM. Trimming left V 1 base short and J 5 bases short, with 11 bases between. The CDR3 is CASSLFLVGTEAFF. The CDR3 bases are TGTGCCAGCAGTTTATTCCTGGTCGGGACTGAAGCTTTCTTT.

The chain recombines TRBV20-1 with TRBJ2-5, with D perhaps matching TRBD1 (5 bases). The ends were cut back, 7 bases at V and 5 bases at J, with 11 bases in the middle. The CDR3 runs to 11 residues. CDR1 and CDR2 from the germline V gene are DFQATT and SNEGSKA (reference sequence). CDR3 sequence (DNA): TGCAGTGTAATAGCAGGGGAGACCCAGTACTTC. Its protein is CSVIAGETQYF.

The chain uses TRBV2 and TRBJ1-1; weak D call: TRBD1 (5 bases). Trimming pared 6 bases from V and 10 bases from J, leaving 21 bases between. Per germline, CDR1 SNHLY and CDR2 FYNNEI. The CDR3 has 14 amino acids. The CDR3 sequence: CASSLGQAGGAAFF. The DNA for the CDR3 is TGTGCCAGCAGCCTCGGGCAGGCAGGTGGGGCAGCTTTCTTT.

J is TRBJ1-3 and V is TRBV18; D possibly corresponds to TRBD1 (6 bases). This CDR3 is built from 16 residues. CDR1 and CDR2 (germline): KGHSH, LQKENI. Trimming cost V 0 bases and J 4 bases, with 13 bases left between them. CDR3 DNA: TGTGCCAGCTCACCACCGGTCGGGGGGCGCGGAAACACCATATATTTT. Its protein is CASSPPVGGRGNTIYF.

This chain joins TRBV19 and TRBJ2-7; 8 nucleotides align to TRBD1. The germline gives CDR1 LNHDA, CDR2 SQIVND (reference sequence). V lost 9 bases, J lost 4 bases, and 5 bases stayed unmatched. The CDR3 spans 12 residues. CDR3 bases: TGTGCCAGCGGACAGGGAAGGTACGAGCAGTACTTC. This gives the protein CASGQGRYEQYF.

A word on this clone: Other DNA sequences within the sample encode an identical CDR3. The chain combines TRBV5-1 with TRBJ2-7, with TRBD2 matching over 11 bases. Germline CDR1 reads SGHRS; CDR2 reads YFSETQ. The CDR3 loop spans 15 amino acids. V was clipped by 2 bases and J by 3 bases; unmatched bases: 4. The DNA for the CDR3 is TGCGCCAGCAGCTTAGGTACTAGCGGGAGCTACGAGCAGTACTTC. Translation: CASSLGTSGSYEQYF.

The chain joins TRBV6-1 to TRBJ1-5; 7 positions agree with TRBD1. The germline gives CDR1 MNHNS, CDR2 SASEGT. The CDR3 has 16 amino acids. Germline trimming cut 3 bases from V and 2 bases from J; bases unmatched to any gene: 7. The CDR3 is CASSEETGLGNQPQHF. In DNA form, the CDR3 reads TGTGCCAGCAGTGAGGAGACAGGGCTGGGCAATCAGCCCCAGCATTTT.

This clone showed up many times. CDR3 loop: CASSPTGGDTEAFF. The CDR3 coding sequence is TGCGCCAGCAGCCCAACAGGTGGGGACACTGAAGCTTTCTTT. The chain is built from TRBV4-1 and TRBJ1-1; a weak D match, TRBD1 (5 bases). V was shortened by 4 bases and J by 3 bases, with 12 bases between the two germline ends. The CDR3 covers 14 residues. The germline V gene encodes CDR1 MGHRA and CDR2 YSYEKL.